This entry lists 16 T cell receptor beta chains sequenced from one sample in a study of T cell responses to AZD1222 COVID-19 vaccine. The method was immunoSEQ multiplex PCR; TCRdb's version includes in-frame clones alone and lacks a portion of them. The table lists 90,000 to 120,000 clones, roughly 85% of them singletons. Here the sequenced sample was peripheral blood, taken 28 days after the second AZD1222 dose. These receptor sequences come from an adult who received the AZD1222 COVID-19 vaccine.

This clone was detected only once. CDR3 region: CASSWTANYGYTF. The DNA of the CDR3 is TGTGCCAGCAGTTGGACAGCTAACTATGGCTACACCTTC. This chain joins TRBV27 and TRBJ1-2; tentative D call: TRBD1 (6 bases). The CDR3 is made up of 13 amino acids. Germline V gene lookup returns CDR1 MNHEY and CDR2 SMNVEV (reference sequence). Trimming pared 4 bases from V and 0 bases from J, leaving 6 bases between.

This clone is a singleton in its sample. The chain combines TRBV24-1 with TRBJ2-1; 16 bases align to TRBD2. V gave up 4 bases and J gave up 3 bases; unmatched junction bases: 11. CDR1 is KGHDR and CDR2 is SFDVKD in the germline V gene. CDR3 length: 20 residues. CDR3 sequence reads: CATSDKLGTSGGAYYNEQFF. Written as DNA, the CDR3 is TGTGCCACCAGTGACAAACTCGGGACTAGCGGGGGGGCATACTACAATGAGCAGTTCTTC.

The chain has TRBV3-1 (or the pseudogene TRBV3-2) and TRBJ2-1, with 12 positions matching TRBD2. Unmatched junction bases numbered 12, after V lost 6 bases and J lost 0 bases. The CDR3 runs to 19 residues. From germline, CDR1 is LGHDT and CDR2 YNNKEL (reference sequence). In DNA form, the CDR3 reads TGTGCCAGCAGGAAGGGGTCTAGCGGGGGGGAGAGCTCCTACAATGAGCAGTTCTTC. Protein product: CASRKGSSGGESSYNEQFF.

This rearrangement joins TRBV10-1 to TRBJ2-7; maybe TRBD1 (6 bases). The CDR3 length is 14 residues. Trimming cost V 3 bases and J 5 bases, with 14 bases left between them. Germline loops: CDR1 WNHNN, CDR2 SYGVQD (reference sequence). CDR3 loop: CASSEFRTVNEQYF. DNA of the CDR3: TGCGCCAGCAGTGAATTTCGGACAGTTAACGAGCAGTACTTC.

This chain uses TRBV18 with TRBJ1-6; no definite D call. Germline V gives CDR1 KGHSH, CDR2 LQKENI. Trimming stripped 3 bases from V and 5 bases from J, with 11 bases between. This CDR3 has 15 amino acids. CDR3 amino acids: CASSPFDGNNSPLHF. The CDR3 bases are TGTGCCAGCTCACCCTTCGACGGTAATAATTCACCCCTCCACTTT.

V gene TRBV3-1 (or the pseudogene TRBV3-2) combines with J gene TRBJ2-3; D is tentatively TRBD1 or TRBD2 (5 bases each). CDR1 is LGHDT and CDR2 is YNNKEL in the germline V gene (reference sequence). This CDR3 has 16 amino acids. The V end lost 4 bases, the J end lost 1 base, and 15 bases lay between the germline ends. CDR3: CASSRTQGPGTDTQYF. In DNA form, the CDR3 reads TGTGCCAGCAGCCGAACTCAGGGACCAGGCACAGATACGCAGTATTTT.

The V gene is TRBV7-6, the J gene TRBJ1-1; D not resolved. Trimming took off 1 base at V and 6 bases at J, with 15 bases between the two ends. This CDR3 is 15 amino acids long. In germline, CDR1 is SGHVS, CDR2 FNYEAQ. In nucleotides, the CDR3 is TGTGCCAGCAGCTTAGACACAGACGGTAGACCTGAAGCTTTCTTT. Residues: CASSLDTDGRPEAFF.

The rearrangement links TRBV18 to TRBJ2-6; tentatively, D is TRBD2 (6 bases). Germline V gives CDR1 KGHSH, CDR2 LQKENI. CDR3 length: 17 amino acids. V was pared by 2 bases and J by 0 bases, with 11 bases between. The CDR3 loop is CASSPAEGSSGANVLTF. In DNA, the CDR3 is TGTGCCAGCTCACCAGCGGAGGGGTCCTCTGGGGCCAACGTCCTGACTTTC.

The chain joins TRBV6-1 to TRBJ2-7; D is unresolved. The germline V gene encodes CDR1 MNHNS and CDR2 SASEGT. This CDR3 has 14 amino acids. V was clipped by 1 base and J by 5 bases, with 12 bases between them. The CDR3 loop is CASSEVMARNEQYF. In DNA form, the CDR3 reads TGTGCCAGCAGTGAAGTTATGGCCAGGAACGAGCAGTACTTC.

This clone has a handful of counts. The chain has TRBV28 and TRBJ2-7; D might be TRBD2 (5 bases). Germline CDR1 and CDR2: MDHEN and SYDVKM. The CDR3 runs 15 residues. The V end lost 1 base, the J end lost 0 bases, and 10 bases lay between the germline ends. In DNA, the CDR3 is TGTGCCAGCAGTTTATCCTGGACTGCCTCCTACGAGCAGTACTTC. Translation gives CASSLSWTASYEQYF.

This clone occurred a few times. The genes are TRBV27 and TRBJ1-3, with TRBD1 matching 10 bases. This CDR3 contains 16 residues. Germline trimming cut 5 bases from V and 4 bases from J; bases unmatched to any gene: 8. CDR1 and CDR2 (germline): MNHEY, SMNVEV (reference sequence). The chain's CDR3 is CASSPQGQGLGNTIYF. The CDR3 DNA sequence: TGTGCCAGCAGTCCCCAGGGACAGGGGCTAGGAAACACCATATATTTT.

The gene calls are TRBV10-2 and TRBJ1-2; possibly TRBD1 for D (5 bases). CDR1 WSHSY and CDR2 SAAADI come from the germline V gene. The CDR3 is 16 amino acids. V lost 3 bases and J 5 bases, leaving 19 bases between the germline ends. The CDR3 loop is CASSDPWDARGYGYTF. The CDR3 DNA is TGCGCCAGCAGTGACCCTTGGGACGCTCGGGGGTATGGCTACACCTTC.

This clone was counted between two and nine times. The CDR3 region is CASSQDPATNTEAFF. Written as DNA, the CDR3 is TGTGCCAGCAGCCAAGATCCAGCCACGAACACTGAAGCTTTCTTT. This chain links TRBV4-2 with TRBJ1-1; D call uncertain. V dropped 0 bases and J dropped 1 base, with 9 bases sitting between them. In germline, CDR1 is LGHNA, CDR2 YNFKEQ. The CDR3 is 15 residues long.

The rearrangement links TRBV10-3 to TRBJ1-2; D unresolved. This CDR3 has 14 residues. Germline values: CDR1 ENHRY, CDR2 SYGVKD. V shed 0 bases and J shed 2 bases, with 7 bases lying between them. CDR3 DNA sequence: TGTGCCATCAGTGAGTCCGGAAGAAACTATGGCTACACCTTC. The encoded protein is CAISESGRNYGYTF.

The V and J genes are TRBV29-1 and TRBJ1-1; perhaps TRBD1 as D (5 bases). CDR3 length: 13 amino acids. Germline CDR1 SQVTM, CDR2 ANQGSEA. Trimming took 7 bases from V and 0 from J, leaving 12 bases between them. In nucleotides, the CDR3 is TGCAGCGCAGCTGGGACCTTGAACACTGAAGCTTTCTTT. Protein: CSAAGTLNTEAFF. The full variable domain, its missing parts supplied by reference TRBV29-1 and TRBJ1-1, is SAVISQKPSRDICQRGTSLTIQCQVDSQVTMMFWYRQQPGQSLTLIATANQGSEATYESGFVIDKFPISRPNLTFSTLTVSNMSPEDSSIYLCSAAGTLNTEAFFGQGTRLTVV.

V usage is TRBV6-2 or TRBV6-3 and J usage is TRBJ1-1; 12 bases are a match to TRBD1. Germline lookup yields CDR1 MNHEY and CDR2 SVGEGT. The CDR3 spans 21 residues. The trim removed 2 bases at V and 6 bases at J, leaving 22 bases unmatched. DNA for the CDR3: TGTGCCAGCAGTTACGGGGTCCGGGACAGGGGGCGGTTTTTTCCATTCGCTGAAGCTTTCTTT. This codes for CASSYGVRDRGRFFPFAEAFF.